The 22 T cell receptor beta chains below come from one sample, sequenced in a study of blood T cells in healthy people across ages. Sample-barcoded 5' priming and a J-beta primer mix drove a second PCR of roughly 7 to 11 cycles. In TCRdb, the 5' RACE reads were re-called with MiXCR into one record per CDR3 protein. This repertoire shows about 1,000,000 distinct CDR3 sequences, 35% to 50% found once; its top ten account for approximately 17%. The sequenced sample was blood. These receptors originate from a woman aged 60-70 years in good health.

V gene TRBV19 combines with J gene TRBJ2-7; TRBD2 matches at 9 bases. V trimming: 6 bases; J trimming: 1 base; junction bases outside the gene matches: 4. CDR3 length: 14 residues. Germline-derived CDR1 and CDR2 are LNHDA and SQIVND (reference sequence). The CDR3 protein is CASRASGMSYEQYF. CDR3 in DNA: TGTGCCAGTAGGGCTAGCGGGATGTCCTACGAGCAGTACTTC.

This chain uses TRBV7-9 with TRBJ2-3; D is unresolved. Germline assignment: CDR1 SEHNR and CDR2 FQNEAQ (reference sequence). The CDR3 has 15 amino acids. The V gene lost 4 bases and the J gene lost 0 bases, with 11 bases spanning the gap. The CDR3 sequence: CASSSGITSTDTQYF. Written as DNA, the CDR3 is TGTGCCAGCAGCTCCGGCATTACTAGCACAGATACGCAGTATTTT.

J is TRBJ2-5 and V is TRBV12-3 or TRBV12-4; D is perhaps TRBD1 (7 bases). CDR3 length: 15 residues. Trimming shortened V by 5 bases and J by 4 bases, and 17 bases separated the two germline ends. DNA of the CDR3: TGTGCCAGCAGTCCCCGCAGGGGGGTACGAGAGACCCAGTACTTC. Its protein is CASSPRRGVRETQYF.

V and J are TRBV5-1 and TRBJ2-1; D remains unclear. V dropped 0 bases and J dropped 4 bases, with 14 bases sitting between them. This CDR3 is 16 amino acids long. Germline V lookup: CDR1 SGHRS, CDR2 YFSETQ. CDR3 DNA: TGCGCCAGCAGCTTGGCCGTCAGATCGTCATACAATGAGCAGTTCTTC. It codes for CASSLAVRSSYNEQFF.

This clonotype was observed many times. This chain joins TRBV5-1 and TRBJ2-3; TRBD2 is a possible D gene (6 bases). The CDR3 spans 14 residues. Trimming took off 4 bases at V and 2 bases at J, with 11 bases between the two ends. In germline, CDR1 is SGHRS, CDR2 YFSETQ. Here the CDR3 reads CASSPRTITDTQYF. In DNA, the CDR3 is TGCGCCAGCAGCCCGAGGACTATCACAGATACGCAGTATTTT.

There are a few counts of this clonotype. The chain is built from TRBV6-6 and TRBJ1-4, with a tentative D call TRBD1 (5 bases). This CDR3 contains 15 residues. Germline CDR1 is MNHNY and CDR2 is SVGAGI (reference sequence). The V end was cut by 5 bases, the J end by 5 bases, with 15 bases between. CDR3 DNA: TGTGCCAGCAGTACCCCGACAGTCCACAATGAAAAACTGTTTTTT. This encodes CASSTPTVHNEKLFF.

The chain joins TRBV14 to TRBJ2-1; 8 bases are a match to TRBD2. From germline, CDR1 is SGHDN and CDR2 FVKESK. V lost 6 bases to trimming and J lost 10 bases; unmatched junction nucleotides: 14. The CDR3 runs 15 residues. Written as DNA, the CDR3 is TGTGCCAGCAGAGCGTCCGGGACTAGTCGGGGGGAGCAGTTCTTC. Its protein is CASRASGTSRGEQFF. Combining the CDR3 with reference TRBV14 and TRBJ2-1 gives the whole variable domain EAGVTQFPSHSVIEKGQTVTLRCDPISGHDNLYWYRRVMGKEIKFLLHFVKESKQDESGMPNNRFLAERTGGTYSTLKVQPAELEDSGVYFCASRASGTSRGEQFFGPGTRLTVL.

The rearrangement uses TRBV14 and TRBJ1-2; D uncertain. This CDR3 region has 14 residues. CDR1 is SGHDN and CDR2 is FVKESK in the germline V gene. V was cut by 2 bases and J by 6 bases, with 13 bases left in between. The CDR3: CASSQPPLGDGYTF. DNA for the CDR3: TGTGCCAGCAGCCAACCGCCACTTGGGGATGGCTACACCTTC.

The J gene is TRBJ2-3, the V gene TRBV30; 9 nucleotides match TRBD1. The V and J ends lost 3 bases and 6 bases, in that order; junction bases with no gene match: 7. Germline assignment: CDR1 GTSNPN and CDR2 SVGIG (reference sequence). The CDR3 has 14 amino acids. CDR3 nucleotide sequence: TGTGCCTGGAGAGGACAGGGGCCAACGGATACGCAGTATTTT. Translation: CAWRGQGPTDTQYF.

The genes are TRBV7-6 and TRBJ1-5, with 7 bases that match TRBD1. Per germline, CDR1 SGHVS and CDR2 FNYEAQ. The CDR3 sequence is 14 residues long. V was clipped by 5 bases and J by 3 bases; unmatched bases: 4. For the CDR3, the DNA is TGTGCCAGCAGCCAAACAGGGGCCAATCAGCCCCAGCATTTT. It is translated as CASSQTGANQPQHF.

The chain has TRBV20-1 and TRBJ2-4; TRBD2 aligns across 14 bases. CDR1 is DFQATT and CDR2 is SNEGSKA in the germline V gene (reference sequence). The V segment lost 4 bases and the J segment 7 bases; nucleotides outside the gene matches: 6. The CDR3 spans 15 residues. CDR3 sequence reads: CSAMGLAGDVNIQYF. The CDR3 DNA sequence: TGCAGTGCTATGGGACTAGCGGGAGATGTTAACATTCAGTACTTC.

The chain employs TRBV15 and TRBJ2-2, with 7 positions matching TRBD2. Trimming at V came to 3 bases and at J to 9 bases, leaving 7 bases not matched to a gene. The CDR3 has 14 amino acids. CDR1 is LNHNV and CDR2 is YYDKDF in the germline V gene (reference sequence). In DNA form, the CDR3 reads TGTGCCACCAGCAGGAACCTAGCGGATTGGGAGCTGTTTTTT. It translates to CATSRNLADWELFF.

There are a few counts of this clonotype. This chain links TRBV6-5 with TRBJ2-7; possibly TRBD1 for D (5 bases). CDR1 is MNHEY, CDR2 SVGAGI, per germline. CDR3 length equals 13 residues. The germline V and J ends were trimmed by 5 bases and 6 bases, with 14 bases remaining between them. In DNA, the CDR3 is TGTGCCAGCAGTGACTTCCAGGGATCCGAGCAGTACTTC. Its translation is CASSDFQGSEQYF.

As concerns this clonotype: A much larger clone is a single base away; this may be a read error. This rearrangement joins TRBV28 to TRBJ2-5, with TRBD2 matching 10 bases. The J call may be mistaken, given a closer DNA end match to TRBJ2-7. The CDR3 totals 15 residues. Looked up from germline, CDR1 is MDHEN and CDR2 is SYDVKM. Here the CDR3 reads CASSLLAGAGCEQYF. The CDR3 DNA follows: TGTGCCAGCAGTTTGCTAGCGGGAGCAGGATGCGAGCAGTACTTC.

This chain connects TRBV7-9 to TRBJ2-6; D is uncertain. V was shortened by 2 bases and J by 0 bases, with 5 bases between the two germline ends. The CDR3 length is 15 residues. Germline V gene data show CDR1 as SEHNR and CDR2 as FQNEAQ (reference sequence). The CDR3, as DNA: TGTGCCAGCAGCTTACTAGTCTCTGGGGCCAACGTCCTGACTTTC. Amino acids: CASSLLVSGANVLTF.

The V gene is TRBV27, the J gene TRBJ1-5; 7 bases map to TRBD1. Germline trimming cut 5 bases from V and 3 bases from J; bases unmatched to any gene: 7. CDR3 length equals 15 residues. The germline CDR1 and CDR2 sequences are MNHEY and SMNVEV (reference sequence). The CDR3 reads CASSRLGQSNQPQHF. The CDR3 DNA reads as TGTGCCAGCAGTAGGTTGGGACAGTCCAATCAGCCCCAGCATTTT.

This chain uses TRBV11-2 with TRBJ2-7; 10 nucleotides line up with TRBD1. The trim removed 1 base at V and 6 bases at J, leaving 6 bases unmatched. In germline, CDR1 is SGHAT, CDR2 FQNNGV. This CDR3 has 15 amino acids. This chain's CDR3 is CASSLVSTGGAEQYF. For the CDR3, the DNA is TGTGCCAGCAGCTTAGTGTCGACAGGGGGCGCCGAGCAGTACTTC. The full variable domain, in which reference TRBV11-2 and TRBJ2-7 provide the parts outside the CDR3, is EAGVAQSPRYKIIEKRQSVAFWCNPISGHATLYWYQQILGQGPKLLIQFQNNGVVDDSQLPKDRFSAERLKGVDSTLKIQPAKLEDSAVYLCASSLVSTGGAEQYFGPGTRLTVT.

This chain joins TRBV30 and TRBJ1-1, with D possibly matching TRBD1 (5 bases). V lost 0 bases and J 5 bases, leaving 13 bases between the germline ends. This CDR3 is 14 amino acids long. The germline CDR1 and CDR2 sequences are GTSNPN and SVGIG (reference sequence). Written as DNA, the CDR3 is TGTGCCTGGAGTGTCATCCTGAGGGGTACTGAAGCTTTCTTT. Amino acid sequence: CAWSVILRGTEAFF.

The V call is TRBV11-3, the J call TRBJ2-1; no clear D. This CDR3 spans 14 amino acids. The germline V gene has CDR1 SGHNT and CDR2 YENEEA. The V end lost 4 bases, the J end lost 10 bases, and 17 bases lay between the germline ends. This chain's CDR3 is CASSYRAGFGEQFF. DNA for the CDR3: TGTGCCAGCAGCTACCGGGCCGGCTTTGGGGAGCAGTTCTTC. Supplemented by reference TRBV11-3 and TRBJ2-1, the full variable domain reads EAGVVQSPRYKIIEKKQPVAFWCNPISGHNTLYWYLQNLGQGPELLIRYENEEAVDDSQLPKDRFSAERLKGVDSTLKIQPAELGDSAVYLCASSYRAGFGEQFFGPGTRLTVL.

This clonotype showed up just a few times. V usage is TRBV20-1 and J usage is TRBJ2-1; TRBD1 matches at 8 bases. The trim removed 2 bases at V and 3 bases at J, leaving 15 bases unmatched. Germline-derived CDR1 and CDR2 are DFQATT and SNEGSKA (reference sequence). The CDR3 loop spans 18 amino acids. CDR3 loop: CSARSGTTGGQIYNEQFF. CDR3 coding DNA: TGCAGTGCTAGATCAGGAACAACAGGGGGTCAAATCTACAATGAGCAGTTCTTC.

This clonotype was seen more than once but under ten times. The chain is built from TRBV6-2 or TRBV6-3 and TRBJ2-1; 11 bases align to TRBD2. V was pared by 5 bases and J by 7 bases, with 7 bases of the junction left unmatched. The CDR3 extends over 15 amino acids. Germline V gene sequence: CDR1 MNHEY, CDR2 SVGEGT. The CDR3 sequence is CASSLSGRAINEQFF. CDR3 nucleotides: TGTGCCAGCAGTCTTAGCGGGAGGGCCATAAATGAGCAGTTCTTC.

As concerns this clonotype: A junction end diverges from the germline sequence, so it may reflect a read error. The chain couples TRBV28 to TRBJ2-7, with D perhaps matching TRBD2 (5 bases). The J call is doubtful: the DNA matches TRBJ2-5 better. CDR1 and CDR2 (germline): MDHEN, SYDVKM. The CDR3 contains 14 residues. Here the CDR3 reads CACSNTRGEETQYF. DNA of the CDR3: TGTGCCTGCAGCAACACTAGAGGTGAAGAGACCCAGTACTTC.